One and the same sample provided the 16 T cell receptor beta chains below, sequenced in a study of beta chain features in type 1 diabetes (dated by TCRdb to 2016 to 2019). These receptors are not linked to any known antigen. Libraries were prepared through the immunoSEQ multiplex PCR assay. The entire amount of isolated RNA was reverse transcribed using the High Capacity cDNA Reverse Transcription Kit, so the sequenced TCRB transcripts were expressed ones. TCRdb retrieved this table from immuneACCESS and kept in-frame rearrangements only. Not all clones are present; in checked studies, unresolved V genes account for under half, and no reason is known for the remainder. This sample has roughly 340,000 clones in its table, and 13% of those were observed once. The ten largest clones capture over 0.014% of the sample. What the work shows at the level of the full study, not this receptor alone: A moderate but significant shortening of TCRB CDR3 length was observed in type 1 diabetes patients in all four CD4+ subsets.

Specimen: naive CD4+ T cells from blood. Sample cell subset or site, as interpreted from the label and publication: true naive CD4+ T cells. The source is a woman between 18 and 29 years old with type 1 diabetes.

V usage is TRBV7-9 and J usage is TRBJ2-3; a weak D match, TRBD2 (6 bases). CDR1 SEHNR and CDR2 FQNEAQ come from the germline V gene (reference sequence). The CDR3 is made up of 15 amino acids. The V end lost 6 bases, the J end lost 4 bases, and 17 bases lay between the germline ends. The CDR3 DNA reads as TGTGCCAGCAGGAGGGAGGCCACGGTTCCAGATACGCAGTATTTT. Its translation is CASRREATVPDTQYF.

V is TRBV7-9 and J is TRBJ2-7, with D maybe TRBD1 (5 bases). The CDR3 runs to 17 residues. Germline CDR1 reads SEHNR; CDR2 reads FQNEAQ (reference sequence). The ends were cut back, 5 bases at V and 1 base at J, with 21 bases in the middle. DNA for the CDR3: TGTGCCAGCAGCCGTGATAACGTGGCAGGGTATTCCTACGAGCAGTACTTC. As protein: CASSRDNVAGYSYEQYF. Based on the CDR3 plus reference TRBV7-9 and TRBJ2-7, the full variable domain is DTGVSQNPRHKITKRGQNVTFRCDPISEHNRLYWYRQTLGQGPEFLTYFQNEAQLEKSRLLSDRFSAERPKGSFSTLEIQRTEQGDSAMYLCASSRDNVAGYSYEQYFGPGTRLTVT.

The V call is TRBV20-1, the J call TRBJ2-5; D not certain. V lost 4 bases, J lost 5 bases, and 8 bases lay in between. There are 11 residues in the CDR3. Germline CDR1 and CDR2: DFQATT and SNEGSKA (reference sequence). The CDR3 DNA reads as TGCAGTGCTACAGCAGCGGAGACCCAGTACTTC. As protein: CSATAAETQYF.

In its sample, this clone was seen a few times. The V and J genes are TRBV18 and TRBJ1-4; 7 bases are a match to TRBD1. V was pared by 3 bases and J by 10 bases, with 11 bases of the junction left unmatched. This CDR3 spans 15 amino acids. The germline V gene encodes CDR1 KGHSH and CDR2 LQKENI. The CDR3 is CASSPSEGGLGKLFF. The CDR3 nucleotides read TGTGCCAGCTCACCTTCAGAAGGGGGCCTTGGAAAACTGTTTTTT.

The CDR3 DNA sequence: TGTGCCAGTCTAGCGGGAGGGCTTGCCGAGCAGTACTTC. Its protein product is CASLAGGLAEQYF. The chain joins TRBV11-2 to TRBJ2-7, with 12 bases fitting TRBD2. Germline assignment: CDR1 SGHAT and CDR2 FQNNGV. V trimming: 9 bases; J trimming: 6 bases; junction bases outside the gene matches: 6. CDR3 length: 13 amino acids.

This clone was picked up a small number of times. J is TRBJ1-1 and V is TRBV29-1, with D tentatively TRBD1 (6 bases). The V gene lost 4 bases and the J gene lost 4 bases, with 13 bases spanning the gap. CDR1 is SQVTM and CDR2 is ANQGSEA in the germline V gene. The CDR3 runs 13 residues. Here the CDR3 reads CSVVWQGGTEAFF. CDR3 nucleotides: TGCAGCGTTGTATGGCAAGGGGGCACTGAAGCTTTCTTT.

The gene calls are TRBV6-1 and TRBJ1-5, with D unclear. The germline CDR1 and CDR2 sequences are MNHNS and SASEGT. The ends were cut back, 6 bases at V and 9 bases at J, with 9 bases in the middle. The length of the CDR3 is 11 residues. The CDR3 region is CASRDIRPQHF. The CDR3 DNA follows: TGTGCCAGCAGAGACATTCGGCCCCAGCATTTT.

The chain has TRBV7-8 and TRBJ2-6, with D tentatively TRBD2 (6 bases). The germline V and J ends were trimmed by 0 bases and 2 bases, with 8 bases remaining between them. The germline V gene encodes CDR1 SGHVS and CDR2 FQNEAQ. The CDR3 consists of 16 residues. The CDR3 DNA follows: TGTGCCAGCAGCTTAGCCGGCGGGGCTGGGGCCAACGTCCTGACTTTC. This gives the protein CASSLAGGAGANVLTF.

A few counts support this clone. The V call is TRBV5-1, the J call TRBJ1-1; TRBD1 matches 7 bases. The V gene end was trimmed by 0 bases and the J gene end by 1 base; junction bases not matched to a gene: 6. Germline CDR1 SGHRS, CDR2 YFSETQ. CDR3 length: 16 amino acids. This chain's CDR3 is CASSLEGNRGNTEAFF. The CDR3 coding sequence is TGCGCCAGCAGCTTGGAGGGAAACAGGGGGAACACTGAAGCTTTCTTT.

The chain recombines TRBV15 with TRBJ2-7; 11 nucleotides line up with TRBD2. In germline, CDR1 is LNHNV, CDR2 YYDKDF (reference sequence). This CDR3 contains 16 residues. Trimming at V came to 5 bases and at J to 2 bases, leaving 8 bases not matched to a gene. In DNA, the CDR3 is TGTGCCACCAGCTTCCGACTAGCGGGACCTACCTACGAGCAGTACTTC. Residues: CATSFRLAGPTYEQYF.

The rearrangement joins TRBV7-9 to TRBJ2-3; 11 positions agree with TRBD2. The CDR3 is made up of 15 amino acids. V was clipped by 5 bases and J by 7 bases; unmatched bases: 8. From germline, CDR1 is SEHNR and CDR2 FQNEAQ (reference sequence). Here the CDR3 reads CASSPLAGGLNTQYF. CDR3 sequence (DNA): TGTGCCAGCAGCCCCTTAGCGGGAGGGCTAAATACGCAGTATTTT.

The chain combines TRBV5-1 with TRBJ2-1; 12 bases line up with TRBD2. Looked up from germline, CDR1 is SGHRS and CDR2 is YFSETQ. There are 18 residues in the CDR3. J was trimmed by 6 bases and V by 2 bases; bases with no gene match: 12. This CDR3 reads CASSLSTTSGRLGNEQFF. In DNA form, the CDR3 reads TGCGCCAGCAGCTTATCTACGACTAGCGGGAGACTCGGCAATGAGCAGTTCTTC.

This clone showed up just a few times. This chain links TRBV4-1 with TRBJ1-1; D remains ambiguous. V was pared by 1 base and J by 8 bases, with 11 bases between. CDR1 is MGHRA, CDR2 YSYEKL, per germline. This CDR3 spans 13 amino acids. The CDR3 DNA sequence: TGCGCCAGCAGCCAAGCTACAGTAGACGAAGCTTTCTTT. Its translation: CASSQATVDEAFF.

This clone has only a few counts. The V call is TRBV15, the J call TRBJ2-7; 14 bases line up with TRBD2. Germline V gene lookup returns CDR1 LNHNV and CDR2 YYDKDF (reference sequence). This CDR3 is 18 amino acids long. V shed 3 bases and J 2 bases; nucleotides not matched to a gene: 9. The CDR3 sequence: CATSSGTSGSVGTYEQYF. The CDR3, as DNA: TGTGCCACCAGCAGTGGGACTAGCGGGAGTGTAGGGACCTACGAGCAGTACTTC. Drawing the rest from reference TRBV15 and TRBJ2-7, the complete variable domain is DAMVIQNPRYQVTQFGKPVTLSCSQTLNHNVMYWYQQKSSQAPKLLFHYYDKDFNNEADTPDNFQSRRPNTSFCFLDIRSPGLGDTAMYLCATSSGTSGSVGTYEQYFGPGTRLTVT.

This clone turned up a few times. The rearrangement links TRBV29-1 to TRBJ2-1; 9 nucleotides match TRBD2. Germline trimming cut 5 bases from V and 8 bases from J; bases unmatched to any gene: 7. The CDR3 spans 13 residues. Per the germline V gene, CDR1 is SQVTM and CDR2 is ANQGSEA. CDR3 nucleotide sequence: TGCAGCGTTCTGGGCGCGGGAGGGGATGAGCAGTTCTTC. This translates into CSVLGAGGDEQFF.

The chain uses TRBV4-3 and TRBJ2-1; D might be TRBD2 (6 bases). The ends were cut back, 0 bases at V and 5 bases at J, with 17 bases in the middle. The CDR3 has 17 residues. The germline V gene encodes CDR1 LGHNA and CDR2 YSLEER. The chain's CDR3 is CASSQDWGLQRDNEQFF. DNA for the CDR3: TGCGCCAGCAGCCAAGATTGGGGACTCCAAAGAGACAATGAGCAGTTCTTC.